A selection of T cell receptor beta chains follows, all from one sample in a study of CD8 T cells in Susac syndrome. TCRdb fed the immunoSEQ multiplex PCR reads into MiXCR, producing one record per CDR3 protein. The table includes 150,000 to 190,000 distinct CDR3 sequences, approximately 95% detected once. Sample: CD4+ T cells from PBMCs. Every receptor here comes from a human donor with Susac syndrome. CDR3s include the opening cysteine and the closing phenylalanine or tryptophan. The D gene is left open where the match is weak. Clone size appears in some rows only: once, few, many, or a class for an expanded clone.

v_call: TRBV29-1; clone_size: -; d_call: -; j_call: TRBJ1-2; cdr3_nt: TGCAGCGTTGACGCGGGGTCCGGCTACACCTTC; cdr3_aa: CSVDAGSGYTF
v_call: TRBV4-2; clone_size: -; d_call: -; j_call: TRBJ2-1; cdr3_nt: TGTGCCAGCAGCCAAGCCGGGACTGGTTACAATGAGCAGTTCTTC; cdr3_aa: CASSQAGTGYNEQFF
v_call: TRBV25-1; clone_size: -; d_call: -; j_call: TRBJ2-7; cdr3_nt: TGTGCCAGCAGTGACCGAGAGCAGTACTTC; cdr3_aa: CASSDREQYF
v_call: TRBV19; clone_size: once; d_call: -; j_call: TRBJ2-1; cdr3_nt: TGTGCCAGTAGTATAGTGAACTACCGAAATGAGCAGTTCTTC; cdr3_aa: CASSIVNYRNEQFF
v_call: TRBV12-3/TRBV12-4; clone_size: -; d_call: -; j_call: TRBJ1-5; cdr3_nt: TGTGCCAGCAGTCGTACGGAGGATAGCAATCAGCCCCAGCATTTT; cdr3_aa: CASSRTEDSNQPQHF
v_call: TRBV15; clone_size: -; d_call: TRBD1; j_call: TRBJ1-1; cdr3_nt: TGTGCCACCAGCAACCGGGACAGGGGGAACACTGAAGCTTTCTTT; cdr3_aa: CATSNRDRGNTEAFF
v_call: TRBV12-3/TRBV12-4; clone_size: -; d_call: -; j_call: TRBJ1-2; cdr3_nt: TGTGCCAGCAGTTCAGGACAGAAGACTGGCTACACCTTC; cdr3_aa: CASSSGQKTGYTF
v_call: TRBV10-3; clone_size: -; d_call: -; j_call: TRBJ2-7; cdr3_nt: TGTGCCATCAGTGCCCTCTCCTACGAGCAGTACTTC; cdr3_aa: CAISALSYEQYF
v_call: TRBV20-1; clone_size: -; d_call: -; j_call: TRBJ2-5; cdr3_nt: TGCAGTGCTAGAGATGTGGGAGGCACGAAGACCCAGTACTTC; cdr3_aa: CSARDVGGTKTQYF
v_call: TRBV20-1; clone_size: -; d_call: TRBD2; j_call: TRBJ2-3; cdr3_nt: TGCAGTGCTAGGATCGGACTAGCGGGGGGCCTAGATACGCAGTATTTT; cdr3_aa: CSARIGLAGGLDTQYF
v_call: TRBV15; clone_size: -; d_call: -; j_call: TRBJ2-5; cdr3_nt: TGTGCCACCAGCAGAGGGAACAGCCAACCCCAAGAGACCCAGTACTTC; cdr3_aa: CATSRGNSQPQETQYF